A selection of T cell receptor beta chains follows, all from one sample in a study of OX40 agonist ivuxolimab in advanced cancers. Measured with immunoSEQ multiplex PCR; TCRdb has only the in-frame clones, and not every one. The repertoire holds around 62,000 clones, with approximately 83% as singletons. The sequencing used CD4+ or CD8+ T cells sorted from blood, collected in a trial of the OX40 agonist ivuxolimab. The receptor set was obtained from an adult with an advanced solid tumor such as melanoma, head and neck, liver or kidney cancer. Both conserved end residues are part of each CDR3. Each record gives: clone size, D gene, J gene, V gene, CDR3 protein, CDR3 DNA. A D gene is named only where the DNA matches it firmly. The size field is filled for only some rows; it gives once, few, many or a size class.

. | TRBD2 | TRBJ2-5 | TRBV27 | CASSALAGGRGGETQYF | TGTGCCAGCAGTGCGTTAGCGGGGGGCCGAGGGGGGGAGACCCAGTACTTC
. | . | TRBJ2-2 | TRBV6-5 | CASSYPGLSGELFF | TGTGCCAGCAGTTACCCCGGTCTTTCGGGGGAGCTGTTTTTT
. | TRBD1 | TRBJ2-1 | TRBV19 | CASSMGQGALAGQFF | TGTGCCAGTAGTATGGGACAGGGGGCGTTAGCGGGGCAGTTCTTC
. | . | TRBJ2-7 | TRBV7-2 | CASSSPPPLVNYEQYF | TGTGCCAGCAGCTCGCCCCCACCTCTAGTTAACTACGAGCAGTACTTC
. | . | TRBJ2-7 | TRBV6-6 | CASSYPQGDEQYF | TGTGCCAGCAGTTACCCACAGGGAGACGAGCAGTACTTC
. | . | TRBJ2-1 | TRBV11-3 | CASSLRGEYNEQFF | TGTGCCAGCAGCTTGAGGGGGGAGTACAATGAGCAGTTCTTC
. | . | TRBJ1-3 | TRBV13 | CASSLAKGGGNTIYF | TGTGCCAGCAGCTTAGCAAAAGGCGGCGGAAACACCATATATTTT
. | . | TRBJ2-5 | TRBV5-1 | CASSLKVDGETQYF | TGCGCCAGCAGCTTGAAAGTGGACGGTGAGACCCAGTACTTC
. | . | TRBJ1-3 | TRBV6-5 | CASRGGLNSGNTIYF | TGTGCCAGCAGGGGGGGACTCAACTCTGGAAACACCATATATTTT
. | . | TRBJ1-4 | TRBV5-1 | CASRQAEVNEKLFF | TGCGCCAGTCGTCAAGCCGAGGTAAATGAAAAACTGTTTTTT
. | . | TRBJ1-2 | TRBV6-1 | CASSEALQRDGYTF | TGTGCCAGCAGTGAAGCGCTTCAAAGGGATGGCTACACCTTC
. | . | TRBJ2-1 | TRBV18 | CASFRGGGSNEQFF | TGTGCCAGCTTTCGGGGTGGAGGGAGTAATGAGCAGTTCTTC
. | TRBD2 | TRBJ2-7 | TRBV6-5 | CASSSRLAGVPTSQYF | TGTGCCAGCAGTTCAAGACTAGCGGGGGTTCCTACGTCGCAGTACTTC
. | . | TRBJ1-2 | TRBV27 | CASSLTGSYGYTF | TGTGCCAGCAGTTTGACAGGATCCTATGGCTACACCTTC
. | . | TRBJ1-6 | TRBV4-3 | CASSQELQGGSPLHF | TGCGCCAGCAGCCAAGAATTACAGGGCGGGTCACCCCTCCACTTT
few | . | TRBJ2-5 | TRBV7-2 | CASSLLIGAQETQYF | TGTGCCAGCAGCTTATTGATAGGGGCCCAAGAGACCCAGTACTTC
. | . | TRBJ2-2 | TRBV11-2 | CASSFGGSTGELFF | TGTGCCAGCAGCTTCGGAGGGTCCACCGGGGAGCTGTTTTTT
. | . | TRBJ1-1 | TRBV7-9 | CASNYGAKVTEAFF | TGTGCCAGCAACTACGGGGCAAAGGTTACTGAAGCTTTCTTT
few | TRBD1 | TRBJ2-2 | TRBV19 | CASSGTGNTGELFF | TGTGCCAGTAGCGGGACAGGGAACACCGGGGAGCTGTTTTTT
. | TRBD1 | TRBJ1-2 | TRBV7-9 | CASSSQGQGPGYTF | TGTGCCAGCAGCTCCCAAGGACAGGGGCCTGGCTACACCTTC
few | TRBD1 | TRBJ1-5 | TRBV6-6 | CASWTGHNQPQHF | TGTGCCAGCTGGACAGGACACAATCAGCCCCAGCATTTT
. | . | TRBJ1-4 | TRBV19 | CASSTVLTEKLFF | TGTGCCAGTAGTACCGTATTGACGGAAAAACTGTTTTTT
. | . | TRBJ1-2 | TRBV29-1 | CSATTEGGYTF | TGCAGCGCTACCACAGAGGGCGGCTACACCTTC
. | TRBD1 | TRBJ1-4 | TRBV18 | CASSPTDRGVEKLFF | TGTGCCAGCTCACCTACGGACAGGGGGGTTGAAAAACTGTTTTTT
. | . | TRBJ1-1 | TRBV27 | CASSLLVGVTEAFF | TGTGCCAGCAGTTTACTGGTAGGGGTCACTGAAGCTTTCTTT
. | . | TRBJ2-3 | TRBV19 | CASSSVRADTQYF | TGTGCCAGTAGTAGTGTCAGAGCAGATACGCAGTATTTT
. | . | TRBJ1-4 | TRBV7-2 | CASSLTGQNEKLFF | TGTGCCAGCAGCTTAACGGGGCAGAATGAAAAACTGTTTTTT
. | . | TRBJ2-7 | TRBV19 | CASSSDSTATYEQYF | TGTGCCAGTAGTAGCGACAGCACTGCAACCTACGAGCAGTACTTC
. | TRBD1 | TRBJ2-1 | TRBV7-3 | CASSRDRYNEQFF | TGTGCCAGCAGCCGGGACAGATACAATGAGCAGTTCTTC
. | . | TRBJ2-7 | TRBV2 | CASSLTYEQYF | TGTGCCAGCAGTCTCACCTACGAGCAGTACTTC
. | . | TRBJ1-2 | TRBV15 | CATSPGEYGYTF | TGTGCCACCAGCCCCGGAGAGTATGGCTACACCTTC
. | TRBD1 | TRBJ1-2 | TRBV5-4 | CASSLTVGQEDDTF | TGTGCCAGCAGCTTGACGGTGGGACAGGAGGATGACACCTTC
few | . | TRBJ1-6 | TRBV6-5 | CASSYLTQGNSPLHF | TGTGCCAGCAGTTACCTTACGCAGGGGAATTCACCCCTCCACTTT
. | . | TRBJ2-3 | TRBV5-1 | CASSPNLAGRTGRTDTQYF | TGCGCCAGCAGCCCGAACCTCGCGGGGCGTACGGGACGCACAGATACGCAGTATTTT
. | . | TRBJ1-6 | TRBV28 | CASSLYSTSSYNSPLHF | TGTGCCAGCAGTTTATACAGTACGAGCTCCTATAATTCACCCCTCCACTTT
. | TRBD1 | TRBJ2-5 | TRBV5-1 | CASRAGTVQETQYF | TGCGCCAGCAGGGCCGGGACAGTACAAGAGACCCAGTACTTC
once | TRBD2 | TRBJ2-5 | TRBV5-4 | CASSPGLAGGRETQYF | TGTGCCAGCAGCCCCGGACTAGCGGGGGGGCGTGAGACCCAGTACTTC
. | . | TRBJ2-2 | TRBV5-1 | CASSLTTPGELFF | TGCGCCAGCAGCCTCACAACCCCCGGGGAGCTGTTTTTT
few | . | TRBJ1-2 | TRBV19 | CATRTENYGYTF | TGTGCCACCAGGACAGAAAACTATGGCTACACCTTC
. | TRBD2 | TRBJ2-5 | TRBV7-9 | CASSFSGGVETQYF | TGTGCCAGCAGCTTCAGCGGGGGGGTTGAGACCCAGTACTTC
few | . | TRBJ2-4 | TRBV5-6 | CASSHRDQNIQYF | TGTGCCAGCAGCCACAGGGACCAAAACATTCAGTACTTC
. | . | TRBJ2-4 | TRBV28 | CASTSLAKNIQYF | TGTGCCAGCACTTCCCTAGCCAAAAACATTCAGTACTTC
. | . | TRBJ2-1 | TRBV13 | CASSRERGTDNEQFF | TGTGCCAGCAGCCGAGAACGGGGCACGGACAATGAGCAGTTCTTC
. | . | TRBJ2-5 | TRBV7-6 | CASCRQGREETQYF | TGTGCCAGCTGTAGACAGGGGAGGGAAGAGACCCAGTACTTC
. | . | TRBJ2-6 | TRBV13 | CASSISTDSGANVLTF | TGTGCCAGCAGCATTTCTACAGACTCTGGGGCCAACGTCCTGACTTTC
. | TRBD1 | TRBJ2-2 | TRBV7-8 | CASSLVVGQGRWAGELFF | TGTGCCAGCAGCTTAGTTGTGGGACAGGGACGTTGGGCCGGGGAGCTGTTTTTT
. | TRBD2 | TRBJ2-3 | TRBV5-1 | CASSRGGGGTDTQYF | TGCGCCAGCAGCCGCGGCGGGGGGGGCACAGATACGCAGTATTTT
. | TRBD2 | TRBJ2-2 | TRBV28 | CASSFGGGTGELFF | TGTGCCAGCAGTTTTGGGGGGGGCACCGGGGAGCTGTTTTTT
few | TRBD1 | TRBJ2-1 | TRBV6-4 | CASSETGSTYNEQFF | TGTGCCAGCAGTGAGACAGGGAGCACCTACAATGAGCAGTTCTTC
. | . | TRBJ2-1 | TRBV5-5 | CASSLGMASEQFF | TGTGCCAGCAGCTTGGGGATGGCGAGTGAGCAGTTCTTC